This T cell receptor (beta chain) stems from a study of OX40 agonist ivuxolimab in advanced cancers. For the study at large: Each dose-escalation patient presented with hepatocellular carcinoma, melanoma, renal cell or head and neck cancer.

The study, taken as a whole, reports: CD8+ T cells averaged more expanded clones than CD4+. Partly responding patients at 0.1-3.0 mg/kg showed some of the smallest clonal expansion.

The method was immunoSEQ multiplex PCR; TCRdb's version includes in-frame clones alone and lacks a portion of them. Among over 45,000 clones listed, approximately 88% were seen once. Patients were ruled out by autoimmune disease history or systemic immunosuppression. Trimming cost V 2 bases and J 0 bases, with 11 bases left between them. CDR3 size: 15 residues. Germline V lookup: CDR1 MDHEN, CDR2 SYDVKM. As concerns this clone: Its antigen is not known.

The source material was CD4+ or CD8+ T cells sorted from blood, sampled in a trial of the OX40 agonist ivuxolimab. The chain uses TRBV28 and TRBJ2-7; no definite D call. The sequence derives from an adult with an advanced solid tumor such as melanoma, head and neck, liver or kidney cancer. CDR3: CASSLIPLVSYEQYF. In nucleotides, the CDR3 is TGTGCCAGCAGTTTAATCCCGCTGGTCTCCTACGAGCAGTACTTC. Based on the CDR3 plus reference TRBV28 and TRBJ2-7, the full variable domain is DVKVTQSSRYLVKRTGEKVFLECVQDMDHENMFWYRQDPGLGLRLIYFSYDVKMKEKGDIPEGYSVSREKKERFSLILESASTNQTSMYLCASSLIPLVSYEQYFGPGTRLTVT.